The entry below describes one T cell receptor beta chain. This clonotype was counted a few times. The antigen this receptor binds is unknown. Per-base quality was not reported, and no clone a single base away is much larger than it. The library was obtained by multiplex PCR. The instrument was an Illumina HiSeq 4000. iRepertoire HTBI primers and Arm-PCR amplification of CDR3 regions were used to construct TCR beta libraries. Gel purification was performed on PCR products prior to sequencing. The authors processed their data as follows. Gene usage analysis of CDR3 amino acid clonotypes relied on the roughly 64 TRBV and 13 to 15 TRBJ segments identified across samples. Filtered high-quality paired reads were merged into contigs using COPE and FqMerger. BLAST was used to align contigs to IMGT TRBV, TRBD and TRBJ reference genes, with CDR3 defined following IMGT. Highly expanded clones were defined as clonotypes with a frequency above 0.1%. Repertoire diversity was measured by Shannon entropy, and V-J evenness by the Gini coefficient. Clonotypes shared by more than one individual were considered public. TCRdb passed the public sequencing reads through fastp at Q25 and MiXCR, retaining productive beta sequences. Rows are unified per CDR3 protein, each entry keeping the most common DNA and genes. The V and J calls follow TCRdb's processing rather than the paper's. Present in this sample are around 400,000 distinct CDR3 sequences, 21% of which were seen just once. Around 15% of the sample belongs to the ten largest clones.

The CDR3 runs 21 amino acids, cysteine and phenylalanine included. CDR3 DNA is the only sequence kept; it has 63 bases, read in frame from the first base. Trimming removed 7 bases from V and 0 bases from J; the gene matches leave 22 bases unexplained. What the time point label conveys for this sample: persistent/refractory GD, antithyroid drugs over 5 years with positive TRAb. For both TCR sequencing and RNA sequencing, RNA was extracted from PBMCs in TRIzol. The diagnosis of Graves' disease followed American Thyroid Association guidelines. Recruitment of patients was carried out at an endocrinology department in Xi'an, China. Each patient gave approximately 10 milliliters of peripheral blood, collected in an EDTA anticoagulant tube. Ficoll Paque Plus density gradient separation was used to isolate PBMCs, and no additional T cell sorting was done. An Agilent 2100 Bioanalyzer and agarose gel were used to check RNA quality, while a NanoDrop 2000 measured RNA concentration.

This sample was included in a study of regulatory T cells in long-lasting Graves disease listed by TCRdb under 2021. Study-level background: Persistent Graves' disease was defined as antithyroid drug treatment for over 5 years with persistently positive TSH receptor autoantibodies. Patients with persistent Graves' disease were compared with patients with newly diagnosed Graves' disease using TCR sequencing and RNA sequencing of peripheral blood. The study took place in China and was registered as a clinical trial. A total of about 35 samples underwent TCR sequencing, from some 13 patients with persistent Graves' disease and some 20 patients with newly diagnosed Graves' disease. In the clinical cohort, patients with persistent Graves' disease had used antithyroid drugs for an average of about 10 years.

Results and caveats for the whole study, not just this receptor: Only peripheral blood was studied, because thyroid tissue, the primary lesion, was inaccessible. As a limitation, the authors acknowledged that the small sample size may reduce accuracy. Persistent patients shared more public clonotypes among themselves (around 3,000) than newly diagnosed patients did (approximately 970). Sequencing and analysis were limited to the TCR beta chain. Persistent Graves' disease patients showed lower TCR Shannon entropy and fewer highly expanded clones than newly diagnosed patients, suggesting clonal expansion. Preferential use of TRBV28, TRBJ1-2 and TRBJ2-5 was observed in persistent disease, whereas TRBV20-1 and TRBJ2-1 were favored in newly diagnosed disease.

The sequencing here drew on peripheral blood mononuclear cells (PBMCs), taken when the disease was refractory, from a patient treated with antithyroid drugs. The rearranged chain carries TRBV12-3 or TRBV12-4 and TRBJ2-1; 9 nucleotides in the junction match TRBD2. The source is a female donor with Graves disease. The DNA sequence is given as TGTGCCAGCACCTCGTCGGTCCTAGCGGGGACGTCCCGCAGCTCCTACAATGAGCAGTTCTTC. Its translation reads: CASTSSVLAGTSRSSYNEQFF.